This T cell receptor (beta chain) was captured by sequencing in a study of blood T cells in healthy people across ages. A second PCR, run for about 7 to 11 cycles, used a sample-barcoded 5' primer plus a J-beta primer mix. TCRdb re-analysed the 5' RACE reads in MiXCR, keeping a single row per CDR3 protein. Of about 1.1 million distinct CDR3 sequences in the sample, about two fifths are singletons; the top ten hold about 12%. This clonotype appeared a few times. Its antigen is still unknown. Overall study findings and caveats: Lack of knowledge of donor CMV status possibly confounded expanded clonotype changes. Both naive CD4+ cell counts and diversity were greater in long-lived donors than in aged donors.

This CDR3 has 13 amino acids. CDR1 is SNHLY and CDR2 is FYNNEI in the germline V gene. Deletions cut 8 bases from V and 2 bases from J, with 9 bases between. Sequencing used blood. The gene calls are TRBV2 and TRBJ1-4; D uncertain. The source of this sequence is a man between 18 and 29 years old in good health. CDR3 residues: CASLGGTNEKLFF. The CDR3 coding sequence is TGTGCCAGCCTGGGCGGGACTAATGAAAAACTGTTTTTT. The full variable domain, completed using reference TRBV2 and TRBJ1-4, is EPEVTQTPSHQVTQMGQEVILRCVPISNHLYFYWYRQILGQKVEFLVSFYNNEISEKSEIFDDQFSVERPDGSNFTLKIRSTKLEDSAMYFCASLGGTNEKLFFGSGTQLSVL.